The text below deals with one T cell receptor beta chain. The sample contains more than one DNA sequence encoding this CDR3. The data were obtained in a study of cytomegalovirus exposure and HLA in healthy donors. Researchers ran the PCR with 60 Vbeta and 13 Jbeta primers. Libraries were prepared by immunoSEQ multiplex PCR; TCRdb keeps only in-frame clonotypes and omits some of them. The profile shows under 200,000 clones, 65% to 85% of them singletons. This TCR was sampled from a man aged 60 to 75 in good health and CMV-seronegative. The sequenced material came from PBMCs.

The CDR3 spells CASSLGSGGPTDTQYF. In DNA form, the CDR3 reads TGTGCCAGCAGCTTAGGAAGCGGGGGACCCACAGATACGCAGTATTTT. The gene calls are TRBV7-6 and TRBJ2-3, with TRBD2 identical over 8 bases. The CDR3 loop spans 16 amino acids. Germline trimming cut 1 base from V and 2 bases from J; bases unmatched to any gene: 5. CDR1 and CDR2 from the germline V gene are SGHVS and FNYEAQ.